This entry is about one T cell receptor beta chain. Its cognate antigen is unknown. The data are from a study of cytomegalovirus exposure and HLA in healthy donors. General observations from the study: Reportedly, HLA-A and HLA-B alleles of most subjects were accurately predicted from TCR beta. High sensitivity and specificity were reportedly achieved when the classifier diagnosed cytomegalovirus status. The only immune exposure information that was available was CMV serostatus.

With 60 Vbeta and 13 Jbeta primers, the PCR was carried out. The assay was immunoSEQ multiplex PCR, and TCRdb's table has in-frame clones only and misses some. In the table there are around 170,000 clones, around 72% of which are singletons. The V gene end was trimmed by 5 bases and the J gene end by 5 bases; junction bases not matched to a gene: 5. Per germline, CDR1 MNHEY and CDR2 SVGAGI. There are 15 residues in the CDR3. Sequences were obtained from PBMCs. V usage is TRBV6-5 and J usage is TRBJ2-1, with TRBD2 identical over 11 bases. The source of this sequence is a woman aged 40-49 years in good health and CMV-seropositive. This CDR3 reads CASSKLAGVDNEQFF. The CDR3 coding sequence is TGTGCCAGCAGTAAACTAGCGGGGGTCGACAATGAGCAGTTCTTC.